A single sample gave rise to the 23 T cell receptor beta chains below, sequenced in a study of T-cell memory formation after mild COVID-19. TCRdb reanalysed the 5' RACE reads using MiXCR and keeps one entry per CDR3 protein. The data hold approximately 410,000 distinct CDR3 sequences, with about a quarter observed a single time. Sequencing used PBMCs or a T cell subset sorted from them (not recorded which). The receptors originated from an adult woman who had mild COVID-19 (a few samples of this study predate the infection). Cell type and time point are not known.

The chain recombines TRBV29-1 with TRBJ2-1; D gene uncertain. V shed 0 bases and J shed 1 base, with 13 bases lying between them. The CDR3 covers 16 residues. The germline V gene encodes CDR1 SQVTM and CDR2 ANQGSEA. CDR3 amino acids: CSVEDVGVESYNEQFF. CDR3 in DNA: TGCAGCGTTGAAGATGTAGGTGTGGAGTCCTACAATGAGCAGTTCTTC.

This rearrangement joins TRBV6-6 to TRBJ1-2, with D tentatively TRBD1 (6 bases). Germline V CDR1 and CDR2: MNHNY, SVGAGI (reference sequence). The CDR3 loop spans 12 amino acids. V was trimmed by 5 bases and J by 6 bases, leaving 10 bases between them. CDR3: CASSPGADGYTF. CDR3 in DNA: TGTGCCAGCAGTCCAGGGGCGGATGGCTACACCTTC.

This chain links TRBV12-3 or TRBV12-4 with TRBJ2-2, with unresolved D. The CDR3 extends over 14 amino acids. V was clipped by 3 bases and J by 4 bases, with 9 bases between them. The CDR3 loop reads CASSFLGTTGELFF. DNA for the CDR3: TGTGCCAGCAGTTTTTTAGGTACCACCGGGGAGCTGTTTTTT.

The CDR3 sequence: CASRRTGLNQPQHF. In nucleotides, the CDR3 is TGTGCCAGCAGAAGGACAGGGCTCAATCAGCCCCAGCATTTT. The V gene is TRBV6-2 or TRBV6-3, the J gene TRBJ1-5; 8 bases are shared with TRBD1. After removal of 6 bases from V and 3 bases from J, the junction contained 4 bases not matched to a gene. The CDR3 covers 14 residues. CDR1 and CDR2 (germline): MNHEY, SVGEGT.

The chain couples TRBV7-2 to TRBJ2-2; 9 bases match TRBD1. J was trimmed by 5 bases and V by 3 bases; bases with no gene match: 4. CDR1 and CDR2 (germline): SGHTA, FQGNSA. The CDR3 is 15 residues long. The CDR3 is CASSFGTGTTGELFF. In nucleotides, the CDR3 is TGTGCCAGCAGCTTCGGGACAGGGACTACCGGGGAGCTGTTTTTT. The full variable domain, rest sourced from reference TRBV7-2 and TRBJ2-2, is GAGVSQSPSNKVTEKGKDVELRCDPISGHTALYWYRQSLGQGLEFLIYFQGNSAPDKSGLPSDRFSAERTGGSVSTLTIQRTQQEDSAVYLCASSFGTGTTGELFFGEGSRLTVL.

At least ten counts were recorded for this clonotype. This chain connects TRBV28 to TRBJ2-3; D might be TRBD1 (5 bases). Germline-derived CDR1 and CDR2 are MDHEN and SYDVKM. This CDR3 contains 15 residues. Trimming stripped 2 bases from V and 3 bases from J, with 12 bases between. The CDR3 loop is CASSLRQGTTDTQYF. In DNA, the CDR3 is TGTGCCAGCAGTTTACGTCAGGGAACAACAGATACGCAGTATTTT.

The genes are TRBV30 and TRBJ2-3; D is undetermined. This CDR3 comprises 12 residues. Deletions cut 4 bases from V and 2 bases from J, with 7 bases between. Germline values: CDR1 GTSNPN, CDR2 SVGIG (reference sequence). This CDR3 is CAWTASTDTQYF. CDR3 coding DNA: TGTGCCTGGACAGCCTCCACAGATACGCAGTATTTT.

Ten or more counts support this clonotype. The chain employs TRBV5-1 and TRBJ1-6; 7 bases agree with TRBD1. Trimming at V came to 5 bases and at J to 6 bases, leaving 8 bases not matched to a gene. The CDR3 is made up of 15 amino acids. Germline CDR1 SGHRS, CDR2 YFSETQ. The CDR3 DNA is TGCGCCAGCAGACAAACAGGGGAGAGTAATTCACCCCTCCACTTT. This sequence encodes CASRQTGESNSPLHF.

The chain is built from TRBV5-5 and TRBJ2-5; a possible D gene is TRBD1 (6 bases). CDR1 and CDR2 from the germline V gene are SGHKS and YYEKEE (reference sequence). V was trimmed by 1 base and J by 4 bases, leaving 8 bases between them. The CDR3 consists of 13 residues. Written as DNA, the CDR3 is TGTGCCAGCAGCTTGTACAGGGTAGAGACCCAGTACTTC. Translation: CASSLYRVETQYF.

This clonotype was recorded only once. The chain is built from TRBV5-6 and TRBJ2-7, with 8 bases that match TRBD1. Germline-derived CDR1 and CDR2 are SGHDT and YYEEEE. Trimming removed 3 bases from V and 3 bases from J; junction bases left unmatched: 5. The CDR3 is 14 amino acids. This CDR3 is CASSSGTGFYEQYF. The CDR3 DNA reads TGTGCCAGCAGCTCAGGGACAGGTTTCTACGAGCAGTACTTC. Complete variable domain (other parts from reference TRBV5-6 and TRBJ2-7): DAGVTQSPTHLIKTRGQQVTLRCSPKSGHDTVSWYQQALGQGPQFIFQYYEEEERQRGNFPDRFSGHQFPNYSSELNVNALLLGDSALYLCASSSGTGFYEQYFGPGTRLTVT.

This clonotype has just a few counts. This rearrangement joins TRBV5-1 to TRBJ2-7; D is possibly TRBD1 (6 bases). V was cut by 0 bases and J by 0 bases, with 10 bases left in between. Germline CDR1 reads SGHRS; CDR2 reads YFSETQ. This CDR3 has 15 amino acids. This CDR3 reads CASSLAQGLSYEQYF. The CDR3 region has the DNA TGCGCCAGCAGCTTGGCTCAGGGGCTCTCCTACGAGCAGTACTTC.

CDR3 sequence reads: CASSYSTGGSKTQYF. CDR3 sequence (DNA): TGTGCCAGCAGTTACTCGACAGGGGGTTCGAAGACCCAGTACTTC. This rearrangement joins TRBV6-6 to TRBJ2-5; TRBD1 matches at 9 bases. Germline assignment: CDR1 MNHNY and CDR2 SVGAGI (reference sequence). The V segment lost 0 bases and the J segment 6 bases; nucleotides outside the gene matches: 5. This CDR3 spans 15 amino acids.

This chain joins TRBV24-1 and TRBJ2-1; the match to TRBD2 covers 9 bases. The V segment lost 9 bases and the J segment 9 bases; nucleotides outside the gene matches: 8. CDR3 length equals 13 residues. Germline loops: CDR1 KGHDR, CDR2 SFDVKD. The CDR3 spells CATGGGGAGEQFF. The CDR3 DNA reads TGTGCCACCGGGGGCGGGGGGGCCGGTGAGCAGTTCTTC.

This clonotype was detected only a few times. The J gene is TRBJ2-7, the V gene TRBV7-9, with D perhaps matching TRBD1 (5 bases). The CDR3 has 14 amino acids. Germline CDR1 is SEHNR and CDR2 is FQNEAQ (reference sequence). The germline V and J ends were trimmed by 5 bases and 3 bases, with 14 bases remaining between them. CDR3 sequence reads: CASSETQVFYEQYF. The CDR3 DNA sequence: TGTGCCAGCAGCGAGACACAGGTTTTCTACGAGCAGTACTTC.

This chain connects TRBV10-3 to TRBJ2-7, with D unclear. This CDR3 comprises 11 residues. The germline gives CDR1 ENHRY, CDR2 SYGVKD. V was pared by 10 bases and J by 5 bases, with 12 bases between. This CDR3 reads CATSPRNEQYF. Written as DNA, the CDR3 is TGTGCCACCAGCCCGAGGAACGAGCAGTACTTC.

This clonotype appeared a few times. The rearrangement uses TRBV6-5 and TRBJ2-2; 8 bases match TRBD1. V gave up 2 bases and J gave up 6 bases; unmatched junction bases: 5. The CDR3 consists of 15 residues. Germline-derived CDR1 and CDR2 are MNHEY and SVGAGI. The DNA for the CDR3 is TGTGCCAGCAGTTACACGACAGGGGAACCCGGGGAGCTGTTTTTT. It yields the protein CASSYTTGEPGELFF.

The chain carries TRBV7-6 and TRBJ2-6; D gene ambiguous. The CDR3 is 16 residues long. Trimming took 1 base from V and 0 from J, leaving 7 bases between them. Germline loops: CDR1 SGHVS, CDR2 FNYEAQ. This chain's CDR3 is CASSLEADSGANVLTF. In nucleotides, the CDR3 is TGTGCCAGCAGCTTAGAGGCCGACTCTGGGGCCAACGTCCTGACTTTC. The full variable domain, in which reference TRBV7-6 and TRBJ2-6 provide the parts outside the CDR3, is GAGVSQSPRYKVTKRGQDVALRCDPISGHVSLYWYRQALGQGPEFLTYFNYEAQQDKSGLPNDRFSAERPEGSISTLTIQRTEQRDSAMYRCASSLEADSGANVLTFGAGSRLTVL.

The chain links TRBV12-3 or TRBV12-4 to TRBJ1-1; no clear D gene. V lost 9 bases, J lost 1 base, and 9 bases lay in between. The CDR3 runs to 12 residues. Here the CDR3 reads CASLTENTEAFF. The CDR3 DNA is TGTGCCAGTTTAACAGAGAACACTGAAGCTTTCTTT.

This clonotype appeared a few times. The chain carries TRBV6-6 and TRBJ1-3; unclear D gene. V was shortened by 4 bases and J by 0 bases, with 7 bases between the two germline ends. The length of the CDR3 is 14 residues. The V gene's germline CDR1 is MNHNY and CDR2 SVGAGI (reference sequence). CDR3 residues: CASSFGSSGNTIYF. In DNA form, the CDR3 reads TGTGCCAGCAGTTTCGGTAGCTCTGGAAACACCATATATTTT.

This clonotype has a handful of counts. The chain carries TRBV20-1 and TRBJ1-2; TRBD1 matches at 7 bases. After removal of 6 bases from V and 6 bases from J, the junction contained 10 bases not matched to a gene. The CDR3 extends over 13 amino acids. Per the germline V gene, CDR1 is DFQATT and CDR2 is SNEGSKA (reference sequence). The CDR3 spells CSAVQGVSDGYTF. CDR3 nucleotides: TGCAGTGCCGTCCAGGGGGTTTCTGATGGCTACACCTTC.

This clonotype was seen only a few times. The chain has TRBV9 and TRBJ2-7, with unresolved D. V was shortened by 0 bases and J by 0 bases, with 4 bases between the two germline ends. From germline, CDR1 is SGDLS and CDR2 YYNGEE. CDR3 length equals 13 residues. CDR3 bases: TGTGCCAGCAGCGTAGCTCCCTCCTACGAGCAGTACTTC. Protein: CASSVAPSYEQYF.

The chain recombines TRBV20-1 with TRBJ2-7; maybe TRBD1 (5 bases). The CDR3 loop spans 15 amino acids. Germline CDR1 is DFQATT and CDR2 is SNEGSKA (reference sequence). V was shortened by 4 bases and J by 7 bases, with 23 bases between the two germline ends. CDR3 DNA sequence: TGCAGTGCTACTTTGTTTGGGCAGGGTCTGAATGAGCAGTACTTC. Protein product: CSATLFGQGLNEQYF.

This clonotype was recorded a few times. CDR3 DNA: TGTGCCACCAGCGGGACGGCACAAGAGACCCAGTACTTC. Encoded protein: CATSGTAQETQYF. This chain connects TRBV24-1 to TRBJ2-5, with D perhaps being TRBD1 or TRBD2 (5 bases each). Germline CDR1 KGHDR, CDR2 SFDVKD. Trimming pared 7 bases from V and 2 bases from J, leaving 10 bases between. The CDR3 contains 13 residues.